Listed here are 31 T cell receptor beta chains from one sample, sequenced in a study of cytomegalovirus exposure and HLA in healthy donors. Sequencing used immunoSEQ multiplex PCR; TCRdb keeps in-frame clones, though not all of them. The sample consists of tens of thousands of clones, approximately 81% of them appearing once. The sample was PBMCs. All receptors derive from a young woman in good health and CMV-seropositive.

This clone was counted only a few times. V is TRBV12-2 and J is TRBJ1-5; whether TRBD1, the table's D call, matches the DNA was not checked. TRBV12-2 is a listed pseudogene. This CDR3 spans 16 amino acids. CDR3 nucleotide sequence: TGTGCAAGTCGCTCCCAGGGGGAAGGGTGCAATCAGCCCCAGCATTTT. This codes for CASRSQGEGCNQPQHF.

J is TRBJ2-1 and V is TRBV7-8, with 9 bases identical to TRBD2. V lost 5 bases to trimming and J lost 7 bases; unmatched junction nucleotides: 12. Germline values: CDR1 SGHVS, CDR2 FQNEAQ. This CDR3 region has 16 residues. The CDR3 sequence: CASSPISGGEGNEQFF. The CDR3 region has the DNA TGTGCCAGCAGCCCGATTAGCGGGGGAGAGGGGAATGAGCAGTTCTTC.

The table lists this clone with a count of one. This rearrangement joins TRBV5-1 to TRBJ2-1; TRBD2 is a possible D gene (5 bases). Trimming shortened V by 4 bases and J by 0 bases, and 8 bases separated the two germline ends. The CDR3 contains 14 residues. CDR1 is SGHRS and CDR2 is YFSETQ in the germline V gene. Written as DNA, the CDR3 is TGCGCCAGCAGCCGGGGAGACTCCTACAATGAGCAGTTCTTC. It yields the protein CASSRGDSYNEQFF.

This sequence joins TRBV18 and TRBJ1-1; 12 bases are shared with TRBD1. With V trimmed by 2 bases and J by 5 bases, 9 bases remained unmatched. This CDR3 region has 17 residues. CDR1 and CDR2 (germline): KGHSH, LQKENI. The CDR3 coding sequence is TGTGCCAGCTCACCAGTGGGACAGGGGGCTTCGTGGACTGAAGCTTTCTTT. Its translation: CASSPVGQGASWTEAFF.

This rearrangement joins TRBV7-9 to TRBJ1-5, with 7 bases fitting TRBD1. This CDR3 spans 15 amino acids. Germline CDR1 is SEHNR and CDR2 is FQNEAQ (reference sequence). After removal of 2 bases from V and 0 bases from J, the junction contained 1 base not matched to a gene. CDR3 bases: TGTGCCAGCAGCTTACAGGGGGATAGCAATCAGCCCCAGCATTTT. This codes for CASSLQGDSNQPQHF.

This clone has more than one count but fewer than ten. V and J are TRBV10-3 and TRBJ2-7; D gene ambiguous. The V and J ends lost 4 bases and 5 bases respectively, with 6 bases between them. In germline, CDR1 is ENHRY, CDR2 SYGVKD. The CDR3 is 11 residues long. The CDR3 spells CAISASHEQYF. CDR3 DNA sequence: TGTGCCATCAGTGCATCCCACGAGCAGTACTTC.

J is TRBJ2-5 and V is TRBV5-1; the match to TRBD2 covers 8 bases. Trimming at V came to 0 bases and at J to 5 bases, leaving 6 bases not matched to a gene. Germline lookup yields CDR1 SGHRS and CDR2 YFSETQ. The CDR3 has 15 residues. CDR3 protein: CASSLAAGEWETQYF. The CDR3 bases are TGCGCCAGCAGCTTGGCAGCGGGGGAGTGGGAGACCCAGTACTTC.

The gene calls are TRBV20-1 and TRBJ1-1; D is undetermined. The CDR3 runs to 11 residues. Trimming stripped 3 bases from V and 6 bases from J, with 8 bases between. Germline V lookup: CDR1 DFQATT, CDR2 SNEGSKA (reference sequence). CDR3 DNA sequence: TGCAGTGCTAGGGGCCCGTCTGAAGCTTTCTTT. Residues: CSARGPSEAFF.

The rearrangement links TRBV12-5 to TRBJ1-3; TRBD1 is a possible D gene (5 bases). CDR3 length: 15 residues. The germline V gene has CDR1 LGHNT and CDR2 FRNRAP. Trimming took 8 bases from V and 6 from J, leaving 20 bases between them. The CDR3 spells CASSNWGSHLNTIYF. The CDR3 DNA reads TGTGCTAGTAGCAATTGGGGCAGCCATCTAAACACCATATATTTT.

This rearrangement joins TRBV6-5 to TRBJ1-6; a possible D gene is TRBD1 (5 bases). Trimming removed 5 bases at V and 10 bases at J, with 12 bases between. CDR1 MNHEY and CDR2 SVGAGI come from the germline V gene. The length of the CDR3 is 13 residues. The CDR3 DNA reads TGTGCCAGCAGTCAGGGCTATAGGTCACCCCTCCACTTT. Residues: CASSQGYRSPLHF.

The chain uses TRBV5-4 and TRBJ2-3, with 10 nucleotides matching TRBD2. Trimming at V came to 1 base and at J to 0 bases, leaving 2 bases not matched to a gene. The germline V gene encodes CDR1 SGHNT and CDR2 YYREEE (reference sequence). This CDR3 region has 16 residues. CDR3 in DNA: TGTGCCAGCAGCTTGCGACTAGCGGGTAGCACAGATACGCAGTATTTT. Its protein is CASSLRLAGSTDTQYF.

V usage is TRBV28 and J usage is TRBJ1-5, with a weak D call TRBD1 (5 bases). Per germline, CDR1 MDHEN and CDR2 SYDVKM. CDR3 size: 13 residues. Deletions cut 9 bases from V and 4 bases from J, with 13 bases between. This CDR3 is CASHRGWNQPQHF. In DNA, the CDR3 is TGTGCCAGTCACCGGGGGTGGAATCAGCCCCAGCATTTT.

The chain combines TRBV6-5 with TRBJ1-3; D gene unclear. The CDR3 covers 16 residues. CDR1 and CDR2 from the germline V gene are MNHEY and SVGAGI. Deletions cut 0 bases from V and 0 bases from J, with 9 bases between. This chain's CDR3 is CASSYSHRGSGNTIYF. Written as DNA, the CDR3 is TGTGCCAGCAGTTACTCGCACCGGGGCTCTGGAAACACCATATATTTT.

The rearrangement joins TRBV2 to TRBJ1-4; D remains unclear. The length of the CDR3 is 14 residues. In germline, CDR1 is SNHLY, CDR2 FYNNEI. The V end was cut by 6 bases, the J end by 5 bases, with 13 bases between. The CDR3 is CASRPREMNEKLFF. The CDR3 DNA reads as TGTGCCAGCAGGCCGCGGGAGATGAATGAAAAACTGTTTTTT.

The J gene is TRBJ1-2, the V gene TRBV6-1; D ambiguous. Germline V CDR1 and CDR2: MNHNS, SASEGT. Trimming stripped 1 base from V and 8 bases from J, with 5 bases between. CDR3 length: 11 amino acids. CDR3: CASSEGGGYTF. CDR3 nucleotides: TGTGCCAGCAGTGAAGGCGGGGGCTACACCTTC.

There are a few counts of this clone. The CDR3 region has the DNA TGCGCCAGCAGCGGAGCCGGACAGGCCTCGGAGGGCTACACCTTC. Translating gives CASSGAGQASEGYTF. The V call is TRBV5-1, the J call TRBJ1-2; 7 bases align to TRBD1. Germline trimming cut 4 bases from V and 8 bases from J; bases unmatched to any gene: 14. Germline lookup yields CDR1 SGHRS and CDR2 YFSETQ. The CDR3 runs to 15 residues.

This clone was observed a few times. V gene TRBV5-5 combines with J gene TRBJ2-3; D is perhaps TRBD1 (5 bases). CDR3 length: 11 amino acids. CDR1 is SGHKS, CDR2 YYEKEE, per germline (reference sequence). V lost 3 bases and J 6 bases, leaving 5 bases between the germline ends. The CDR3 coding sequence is TGTGCCAGCAGCTCAGGGGATACGCAGTATTTT. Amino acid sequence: CASSSGDTQYF.

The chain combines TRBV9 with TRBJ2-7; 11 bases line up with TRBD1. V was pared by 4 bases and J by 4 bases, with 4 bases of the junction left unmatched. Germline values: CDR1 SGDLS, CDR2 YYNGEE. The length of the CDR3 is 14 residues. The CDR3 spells CASSPGQGAYEQYF. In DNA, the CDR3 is TGTGCCAGCAGCCCTGGACAGGGGGCGTACGAGCAGTACTTC.

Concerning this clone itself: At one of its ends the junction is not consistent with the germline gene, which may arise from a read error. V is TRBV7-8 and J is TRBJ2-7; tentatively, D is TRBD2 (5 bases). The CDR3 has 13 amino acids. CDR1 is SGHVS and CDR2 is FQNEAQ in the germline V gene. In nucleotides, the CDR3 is TGTGCCAGCAGCTTAGATCGCTCTAGCTCTACGAACTTC. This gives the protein CASSLDRSSSTNF.

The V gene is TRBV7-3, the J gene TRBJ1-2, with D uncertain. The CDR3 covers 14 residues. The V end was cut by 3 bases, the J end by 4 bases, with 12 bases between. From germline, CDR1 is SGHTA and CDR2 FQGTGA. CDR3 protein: CASSLAGNRYGYTF. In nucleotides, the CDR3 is TGTGCCAGCAGCTTGGCCGGGAATCGCTATGGCTACACCTTC.

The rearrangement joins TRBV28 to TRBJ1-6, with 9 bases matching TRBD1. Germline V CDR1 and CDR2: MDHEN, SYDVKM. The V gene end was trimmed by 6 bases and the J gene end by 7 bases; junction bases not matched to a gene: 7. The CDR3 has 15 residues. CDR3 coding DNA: TGTGCCAGCAGGCCACGGGACAGGGAAAATTCACCCCTCCACTTT. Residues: CASRPRDRENSPLHF.

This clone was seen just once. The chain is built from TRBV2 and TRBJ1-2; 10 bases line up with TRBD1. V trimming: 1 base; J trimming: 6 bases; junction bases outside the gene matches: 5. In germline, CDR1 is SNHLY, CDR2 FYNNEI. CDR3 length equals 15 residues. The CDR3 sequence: CASSEETGGLDGYTF. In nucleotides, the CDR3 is TGTGCCAGCAGTGAAGAGACAGGGGGCTTAGATGGCTACACCTTC.

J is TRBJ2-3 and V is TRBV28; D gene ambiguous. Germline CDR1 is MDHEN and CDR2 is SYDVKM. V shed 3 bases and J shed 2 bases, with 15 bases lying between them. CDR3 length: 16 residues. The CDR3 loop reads CASSFSQAPSTDTQYF. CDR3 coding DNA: TGTGCCAGCAGTTTTTCGCAGGCGCCTTCCACAGATACGCAGTATTTT.

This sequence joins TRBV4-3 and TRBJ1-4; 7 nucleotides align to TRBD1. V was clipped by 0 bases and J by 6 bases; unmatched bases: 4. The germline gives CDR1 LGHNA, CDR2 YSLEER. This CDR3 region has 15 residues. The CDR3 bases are TGCGCCAGCAGCCAAGAGGACAGGCCGGATGAAAAACTGTTTTTT. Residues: CASSQEDRPDEKLFF.

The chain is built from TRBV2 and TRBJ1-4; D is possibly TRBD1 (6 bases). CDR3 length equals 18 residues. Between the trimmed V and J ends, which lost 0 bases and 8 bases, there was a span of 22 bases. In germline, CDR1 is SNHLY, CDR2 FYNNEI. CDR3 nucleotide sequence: TGTGCCAGCAGTGAAGCCGAGGACCGGGGGGCCCCCGAAGAAAAACTGTTTTTT. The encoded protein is CASSEAEDRGAPEEKLFF.

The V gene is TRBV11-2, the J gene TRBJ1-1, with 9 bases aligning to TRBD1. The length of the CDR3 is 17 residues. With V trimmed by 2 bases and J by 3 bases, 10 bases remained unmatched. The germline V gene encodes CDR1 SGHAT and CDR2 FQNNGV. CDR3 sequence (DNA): TGTGCCAGCAGCTTACGACCCGGGACAGGGTGGGACACTGAAGCTTTCTTT. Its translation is CASSLRPGTGWDTEAFF. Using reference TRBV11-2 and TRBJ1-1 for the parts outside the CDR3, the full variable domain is EAGVAQSPRYKIIEKRQSVAFWCNPISGHATLYWYQQILGQGPKLLIQFQNNGVVDDSQLPKDRFSAERLKGVDSTLKIQPAKLEDSAVYLCASSLRPGTGWDTEAFFGQGTRLTVV.

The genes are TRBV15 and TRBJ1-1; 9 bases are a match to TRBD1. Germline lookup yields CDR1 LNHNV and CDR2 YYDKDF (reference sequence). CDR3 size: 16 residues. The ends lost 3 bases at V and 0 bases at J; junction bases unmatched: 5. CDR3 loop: CATSSNRGPLNTEAFF. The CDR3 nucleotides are TGTGCCACCAGCAGTAACAGGGGGCCCCTGAACACTGAAGCTTTCTTT.

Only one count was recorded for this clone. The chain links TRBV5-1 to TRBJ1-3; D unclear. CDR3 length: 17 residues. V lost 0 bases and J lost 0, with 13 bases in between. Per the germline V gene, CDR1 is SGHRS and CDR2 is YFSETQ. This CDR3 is CASSLALRRGSGNTIYF. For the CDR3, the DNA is TGCGCCAGCAGCTTGGCCCTCCGGCGGGGCTCTGGAAACACCATATATTTT.

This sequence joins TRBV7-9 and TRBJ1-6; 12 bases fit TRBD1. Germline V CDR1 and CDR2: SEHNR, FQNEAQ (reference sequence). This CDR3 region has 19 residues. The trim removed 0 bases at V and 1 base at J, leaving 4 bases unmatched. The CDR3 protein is CASSLAGQGARSYNSPLHF. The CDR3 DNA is TGTGCCAGCAGCTTAGCGGGACAGGGGGCGCGGTCCTATAATTCACCCCTCCACTTT.

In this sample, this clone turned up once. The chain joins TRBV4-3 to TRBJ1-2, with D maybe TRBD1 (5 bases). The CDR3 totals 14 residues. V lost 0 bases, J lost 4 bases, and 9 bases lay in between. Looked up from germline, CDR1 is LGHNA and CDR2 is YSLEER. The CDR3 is CASSQETAGYGYTF. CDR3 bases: TGCGCCAGCAGCCAAGAGACAGCCGGCTATGGCTACACCTTC.

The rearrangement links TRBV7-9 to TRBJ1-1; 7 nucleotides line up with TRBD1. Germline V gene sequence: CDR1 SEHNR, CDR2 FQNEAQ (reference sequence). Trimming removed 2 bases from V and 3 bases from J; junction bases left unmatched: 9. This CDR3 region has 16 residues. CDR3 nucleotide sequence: TGTGCCAGCAGCTTAATTCGAGGGGGCGGGGACACTGAAGCTTTCTTT. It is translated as CASSLIRGGGDTEAFF.